Listed below are T cell receptor beta chains from one sample, sequenced in a study of OX40 agonist ivuxolimab in advanced cancers. The table came from immunoSEQ multiplex PCR; TCRdb's copy has only in-frame clones and leaves some out. The table shows over 20,000 clones, with around 87% occurring only once. This material consisted of CD4+ or CD8+ T cells sorted from blood, taken in a trial of the OX40 agonist ivuxolimab. The receptors originated from an adult with an advanced solid tumor such as melanoma, head and neck, liver or kidney cancer. The conserved cysteine and the conserved F or W are not part of the CDR3 here. A D gene is named only where the DNA matches it firmly.

v_call d_call cdr3_aa
TRBV13 TRBD1 ASSPFGTGASSGTDTQY
TRBV19 - ASSISSFAEQF
TRBV5-1 - ASSWDGQGNTGELF
TRBV19 - ATQTRPAEAF
TRBV27 - ASSPGSYNQPQH
TRBV10-3 - AISESRGTQY
TRBV5-6 - ASSLRVSRPTGELF
TRBV7-3 - ASSLRARGTGELF
TRBV11-2 - ASSPWRDQPQH
TRBV7-9 TRBD2 ASSPGGSSYEQY
TRBV6-6 - ASSYSVQGGTEAF